The 13 T cell receptor beta chains given below trace back to one sample, sequenced in a study of response to subunit inactivated influenza vaccine (dated by TCRdb to the late 2010s). The library came from RT-PCR. Sequencing took place on an Illumina HiSeq 2500. Starting from the raw public reads, TCRdb applied fastp trimming at Q25, assembled clones with MiXCR and retained in-frame beta chains. Each CDR3 protein appears once, grouped with its most common genes and DNA. Within this sample are just under 550,000 distinct CDR3 sequences, with around a quarter of them counted one time only. The biggest ten clones account for under 3.5% of the sample. Another study also made use of these data, one on T cells expressing NK-cell markers. The second study also describes: TCR beta cDNA libraries were made by 5'RACE template switching that added a universal primer site and unique molecular identifiers.

The specimen comprised CD4+ T cells sorted from PBMCs, sampled 12 days after vaccination. Receptors originate from a man aged 45-65 years who received an inactivated influenza vaccine. Donor details come from another sample of the same person, matched by shared clones.

This clonotype was observed a handful of times. V gene TRBV20-1 combines with J gene TRBJ2-3; 11 bases are a match to TRBD1. V gave up 6 bases and J gave up 3 bases; unmatched junction bases: 14. CDR3 size: 17 residues. Germline CDR1 and CDR2: DFQATT and SNEGSKA (reference sequence). The CDR3 region has the DNA TGCAGTGCCCAAAGACCGGGACAGGGGGTTGGTACAGATACGCAGTATTTT. Translation: CSAQRPGQGVGTDTQYF.

The chain is built from TRBV4-3 and TRBJ2-1; 9 nucleotides agree with TRBD2. J gave up 6 bases and V 1 base, and 10 bases lay outside the gene matches. CDR1 and CDR2 (germline): LGHNA, YSLEER. This CDR3 is 17 amino acids long. In DNA, the CDR3 is TGCGCCAGCAGCCAAGCTGGGCTGGCGGGGGGGGTCAATGAGCAGTTCTTC. Its translation: CASSQAGLAGGVNEQFF.

This chain links TRBV29-1 with TRBJ2-3; D is unresolved. The CDR3 has 16 amino acids. Trimming took off 1 base at V and 1 base at J, with 15 bases between the two ends. Looked up from germline, CDR1 is SQVTM and CDR2 is ANQGSEA. CDR3 protein: CSVEGPETGRTDTQYF. The CDR3, as DNA: TGCAGCGTTGAAGGCCCTGAGACTGGGCGCACAGATACGCAGTATTTT.

This clonotype was recorded a few times. The chain couples TRBV5-4 to TRBJ2-3; a possible D gene is TRBD2 (5 bases). From germline, CDR1 is SGHNT and CDR2 YYREEE (reference sequence). This CDR3 is 13 amino acids long. V was clipped by 1 base and J by 6 bases, with 9 bases between them. CDR3 sequence reads: CASSLSSGDTQYF. The CDR3 coding sequence is TGTGCCAGCAGCTTGTCGTCGGGGGATACGCAGTATTTT. Combining the CDR3 with reference TRBV5-4 and TRBJ2-3 gives the whole variable domain ETGVTQSPTHLIKTRGQQVTLRCSSQSGHNTVSWYQQALGQGPQFIFQYYREEENGRGNFPPRFSGLQFPNYSSELNVNALELDDSALYLCASSLSSGDTQYFGPGTRLTVL.

There are a few counts of this clonotype. The V and J genes are TRBV15 and TRBJ1-5; D unclear. Germline lookup yields CDR1 LNHNV and CDR2 YYDKDF (reference sequence). The CDR3 has 13 amino acids. Trimming removed 3 bases at V and 4 bases at J, with 7 bases between. This CDR3 reads CATSSDINQPQHF. The CDR3 DNA reads TGTGCCACCAGCAGTGACATTAATCAGCCCCAGCATTTT.

This chain connects TRBV19 to TRBJ2-1; D might be TRBD1 or TRBD2, each matching 5 bases. CDR3 length equals 16 residues. V dropped 3 bases and J dropped 2 bases, with 14 bases sitting between them. Germline values: CDR1 LNHDA, CDR2 SQIVND (reference sequence). CDR3 sequence (DNA): TGTGCCAGTAGTATCCTACTCCGGGACCCCTACAATGAGCAGTTCTTC. It specifies CASSILLRDPYNEQFF.

In the case of this clonotype: One end of the junction fails to match germline, which may point to a read error. This chain uses TRBV5-1 with TRBJ2-5; tentative D call: TRBD2 (5 bases). Germline-derived CDR1 and CDR2 are SGHRS and YFSETQ. The CDR3 contains 14 residues. The CDR3 here is CANSLGSMSETQYF. DNA of the CDR3: TGCGCCAACAGCTTGGGGAGCATGTCAGAGACCCAGTACTTC. The variable domain in full, with the rest retrieved from reference TRBV5-1 and TRBJ2-5, is KAGVTQTPRYLIKTRGQQVTLSCSPISGHRSVSWYQQTPGQGLQFLFEYFSETQRNKGNFPGRFSGRQFSNSRSEMNVSTLELGDSALYLCANSLGSMSETQYFGPGTRLLVL.

This clonotype was detected only a few times. The V and J genes are TRBV2 and TRBJ2-7, with 8 bases that match TRBD2. The CDR3 is 13 amino acids. Trimming took 3 bases from V and 3 from J; bases not matched to a gene: 1. CDR1 SNHLY and CDR2 FYNNEI come from the germline V gene. CDR3 amino acids: CASSEGLDYEQYF. CDR3 DNA sequence: TGTGCCAGCAGTGAGGGACTAGACTACGAGCAGTACTTC.

This chain uses TRBV7-2 with TRBJ2-7; TRBD1 agrees at 8 bases. The CDR3 has 15 amino acids. CDR1 and CDR2 from the germline V gene are SGHTA and FQGNSA. V was clipped by 7 bases and J by 1 base; unmatched bases: 9. The CDR3 is CASTFDRGGSYEQYF. In DNA, the CDR3 is TGTGCCAGCACCTTCGACAGGGGCGGGTCCTACGAGCAGTACTTC.

This clonotype was found a few times. V and J are TRBV10-3 and TRBJ2-7; D remains unclear. CDR3 length: 14 amino acids. Trimming removed 8 bases at V and 1 base at J, with 15 bases between. In germline, CDR1 is ENHRY, CDR2 SYGVKD. The CDR3 spells CAIGVKAASYEQYF. The CDR3 nucleotides are TGTGCCATCGGGGTTAAGGCCGCATCCTACGAGCAGTACTTC.

This clonotype appeared many times. The chain has TRBV28 and TRBJ1-1; the D is unclear. The CDR3 contains 14 residues. V was clipped by 0 bases and J by 2 bases, with 7 bases between them. Germline values: CDR1 MDHEN, CDR2 SYDVKM. CDR3 coding DNA: TGTGCCAGCAGTTTATGGCCGGCAAACACTGAAGCTTTCTTT. Protein product: CASSLWPANTEAFF.

There are a few counts of this clonotype. The V call is TRBV18, the J call TRBJ1-6, with 7 positions matching TRBD1. From germline, CDR1 is KGHSH and CDR2 LQKENI. J was trimmed by 6 bases and V by 3 bases; bases with no gene match: 8. This CDR3 region has 16 residues. CDR3 sequence: CASSPQGQEINSPLHF. Written as DNA, the CDR3 is TGTGCCAGCTCACCCCAAGGACAGGAAATTAATTCACCCCTCCACTTT.

The rearrangement links TRBV5-1 to TRBJ1-3, with TRBD1 matching 7 bases. CDR3 length equals 16 residues. The germline V gene has CDR1 SGHRS and CDR2 YFSETQ. J was trimmed by 0 bases and V by 4 bases; bases with no gene match: 7. The CDR3: CASSGGTADSGNTIYF. CDR3 bases: TGCGCCAGCAGCGGCGGGACAGCCGACTCTGGAAACACCATATATTTT. Variable domain in full (rest from reference TRBV5-1 and TRBJ1-3): KAGVTQTPRYLIKTRGQQVTLSCSPISGHRSVSWYQQTPGQGLQFLFEYFSETQRNKGNFPGRFSGRQFSNSRSEMNVSTLELGDSALYLCASSGGTADSGNTIYFGEGSWLTVV.